The source of this T cell receptor beta chain is a study of breast tumors, draining lymph nodes, adjacent tissues. General observations from the study: Tumor repertoires ranked between lymph nodes and nontumor tissue in diversity, with V and J gene preferences.

From the multiplex PCR reads, TCRdb called clonotypes with MiXCR, one entry per CDR3 protein. Of approximately 210,000 distinct CDR3 sequences in the sample, 32% were seen once. The CDR3 is 16 amino acids. The J segment lost 6 bases and the V segment lost 7 bases, leaving 14 bases of the junction unmatched. The germline V gene has CDR1 MNHNY and CDR2 SVGAGI (reference sequence). Axillary draining lymph nodes of breast cancer patients supplied the node samples. A word on this clonotype: As yet, its antigen is unknown.

The chain links TRBV6-6 to TRBJ1-1; 10 bases align to TRBD1. The sequencing sample was made of axillary lymph node tissue. This clonotype originated in a female donor with breast cancer. Some clones in this sample may be carry-over from other donors' samples. CDR3 residues: CASNRQGAKGQPEAFF. The CDR3 DNA is TGTGCCAGCAACCGACAGGGGGCTAAGGGACAACCTGAAGCTTTCTTT.